Presented here are 30 T cell receptor beta chains from one specimen sequenced in a study of T cell responses to AZD1222 COVID-19 vaccine. TCRdb's copy holds only in-frame clones and misses some; the assay was immunoSEQ multiplex PCR. This table has roughly 100,000 clones, 80% to 90% appearing once. The material was peripheral blood, obtained on day 0 of AZD1222 vaccination. The receptors were sampled from an adult in good health.

The chain has TRBV6-5 and TRBJ2-7, with D possibly TRBD2 on 5 matching bases. The germline V gene encodes CDR1 MNHEY and CDR2 SVGAGI. The V end lost 7 bases, the J end lost 7 bases, and 20 bases lay between the germline ends. The CDR3 extends over 14 amino acids. This CDR3 reads CASTPLAGLDEQYF. The CDR3 nucleotides read TGTGCCAGCACTCCCTTGGCAGGACTGGATGAGCAGTACTTC.

This chain connects TRBV27 to TRBJ1-1, with D possibly TRBD1 on 6 matching bases. The CDR3 covers 14 residues. Germline CDR1 and CDR2: MNHEY and SMNVEV (reference sequence). Trimming shortened V by 2 bases and J by 4 bases, and 11 bases separated the two germline ends. CDR3 sequence: CASSLGGGPTEAFF. The CDR3 DNA is TGTGCCAGCAGTTTAGGAGGGGGACCCACTGAAGCTTTCTTT.

The chain recombines TRBV18 with TRBJ1-1, with 7 bases lining up with TRBD1. The junction had 26 bases not matched to a gene; V was cut back by 5 bases and J by 11 bases. From germline, CDR1 is KGHSH and CDR2 LQKENI. The CDR3 covers 18 residues. The CDR3 here is CASSNQLVGGASERWAFF. CDR3 sequence (DNA): TGTGCCAGCTCAAACCAATTGGTAGGGGGCGCTTCCGAAAGGTGGGCTTTCTTT.

The chain combines TRBV3-1 (or the pseudogene TRBV3-2) with TRBJ2-4, with a weak D call TRBD2 (5 bases). V lost 4 bases, J lost 4 bases, and 8 bases lay in between. The CDR3 spans 13 residues. The germline V gene has CDR1 LGHDT and CDR2 YNNKEL (reference sequence). Here the CDR3 reads CASSPPGKNIQYF. The CDR3 DNA follows: TGTGCCAGCAGCCCCCCGGGGAAAAACATTCAGTACTTC.

J is TRBJ2-7 and V is TRBV15, with 7 nucleotides matching TRBD1. The CDR3 runs to 15 residues. The V and J ends lost 4 bases and 1 base, in that order; junction bases with no gene match: 7. The germline V gene encodes CDR1 LNHNV and CDR2 YYDKDF (reference sequence). The CDR3 is CATSMGTASSYEQYF. CDR3 sequence (DNA): TGTGCCACCAGCATGGGGACAGCGTCGTCCTACGAGCAGTACTTC. The variable domain in full, with the rest retrieved from reference TRBV15 and TRBJ2-7, is DAMVIQNPRYQVTQFGKPVTLSCSQTLNHNVMYWYQQKSSQAPKLLFHYYDKDFNNEADTPDNFQSRRPNTSFCFLDIRSPGLGDTAMYLCATSMGTASSYEQYFGPGTRLTVT.

The genes are TRBV5-5 and TRBJ1-4; 10 bases are shared with TRBD1. The V gene's germline CDR1 is SGHKS and CDR2 YYEKEE (reference sequence). With V trimmed by 3 bases and J by 7 bases, 3 bases remained unmatched. The CDR3 length is 14 residues. DNA of the CDR3: TGTGCCAGCAGCTCGGACAGGGGGATTGAAAAACTGTTTTTT. It is translated as CASSSDRGIEKLFF.

The gene calls are TRBV5-4 and TRBJ1-1; weak D call: TRBD1 (5 bases). The CDR3 spans 13 residues. The V gene's germline CDR1 is SGHNT and CDR2 YYREEE (reference sequence). Trimming took off 0 bases at V and 6 bases at J, with 9 bases between the two ends. CDR3 amino acids: CASSLGQQAEAFF. The DNA of the CDR3 is TGTGCCAGCAGCTTGGGACAGCAAGCTGAAGCTTTCTTT.

V gene TRBV5-1 combines with J gene TRBJ1-1, with TRBD1 identical over 8 bases. Germline CDR1 SGHRS, CDR2 YFSETQ. The CDR3 is 13 residues long. V shed 2 bases and J 6 bases; nucleotides not matched to a gene: 3. The CDR3 here is CASSLGQGSEAFF. The CDR3 nucleotides are TGCGCCAGCAGCTTAGGACAGGGTTCTGAAGCTTTCTTT.

The rearrangement links TRBV18 to TRBJ2-7, with TRBD1 matching 8 bases. This CDR3 is built from 15 residues. Losses at the gene ends were 3 bases for V and 0 bases for J; bases not matched to a gene: 4. Germline loops: CDR1 KGHSH, CDR2 LQKENI. The CDR3 reads CASSPGTGGSYEQYF. The CDR3 bases are TGTGCCAGCTCACCCGGGACAGGTGGCTCCTACGAGCAGTACTTC.

Ten or more counts support this clone. The V and J genes are TRBV7-8 and TRBJ2-7, with 7 bases identical to TRBD1. The junction had 11 bases not matched to a gene; V was cut back by 6 bases and J by 0 bases. The germline CDR1 and CDR2 sequences are SGHVS and FQNEAQ. The CDR3 sequence is 16 residues long. The chain's CDR3 is CASRGRQGQNSYEQYF. CDR3 coding DNA: TGTGCCAGCAGGGGGCGACAGGGCCAAAACTCCTACGAGCAGTACTTC.

This rearrangement joins TRBV6-5 to TRBJ1-2; D possibly corresponds to TRBD1 (6 bases). V shed 0 bases and J shed 3 bases, with 14 bases lying between them. From germline, CDR1 is MNHEY and CDR2 SVGAGI. The CDR3 runs 16 residues. The CDR3: CASSYSVQGGYYGYTF. The DNA of the CDR3 is TGTGCCAGCAGTTACTCAGTGCAAGGGGGTTACTATGGCTACACCTTC.

The CDR3 here is CASGNRVVGGQPQHF. CDR3 sequence (DNA): TGTGCCAGCGGAAACAGGGTGGTAGGTGGTCAGCCCCAGCATTTT. The chain employs TRBV5-8 and TRBJ1-5, with TRBD1 as a possible D gene (6 bases). The CDR3 sequence is 15 residues long. From germline, CDR1 is SGHTS and CDR2 YDEGEE. V lost 7 bases and J 6 bases, leaving 20 bases between the germline ends.

CDR3 coding DNA: TGTGCCAGCAGCCCCGGCTTGTTAGAGACCCAGTACTTC. Residues: CASSPGLLETQYF. The chain uses TRBV6-5 and TRBJ2-5; D gene ambiguous. Trimming removed 6 bases from V and 4 bases from J, with 12 bases in between. The CDR3 loop spans 13 amino acids. Germline loops: CDR1 MNHEY, CDR2 SVGAGI.

At least ten counts were recorded for this clone. The chain has TRBV18 and TRBJ1-1; D is unclear. The CDR3 sequence is 14 residues long. The V end lost 6 bases, the J end lost 5 bases, and 16 bases lay between the germline ends. The germline CDR1 and CDR2 sequences are KGHSH and LQKENI. DNA for the CDR3: TGTGCCAGCTCGTTGACATCAGATGGGACTGAAGCTTTCTTT. This gives the protein CASSLTSDGTEAFF.

The chain recombines TRBV9 with TRBJ2-1; 7 nucleotides line up with TRBD2. V shed 4 bases and J 3 bases; nucleotides not matched to a gene: 13. Germline-derived CDR1 and CDR2 are SGDLS and YYNGEE. This CDR3 contains 17 residues. The DNA for the CDR3 is TGTGCCAGCAGCCCTCGGGTGGCGGGGGAGGGCTACAATGAGCAGTTCTTC. It translates to CASSPRVAGEGYNEQFF.

This sequence joins TRBV9 and TRBJ1-6, with D unresolved. Germline loops: CDR1 SGDLS, CDR2 YYNGEE. Trimming shortened V by 0 bases and J by 0 bases, and 7 bases separated the two germline ends. The CDR3 has 16 amino acids. CDR3 coding DNA: TGTGCCAGCAGCGTAGGGTCTTTCTCCTATAATTCACCCCTCCACTTT. This translates into CASSVGSFSYNSPLHF. The entire variable domain, with the rest obtained from reference TRBV9 and TRBJ1-6, is as follows: DSGVTQTPKHLITATGQRVTLRCSPRSGDLSVYWYQQSLDQGLQFLIQYYNGEERAKGNILERFSAQQFPDLHSELNLSSLELGDSALYFCASSVGSFSYNSPLHFGNGTRLTVT.

This chain links TRBV19 with TRBJ2-1; 7 positions match TRBD1. CDR3 length equals 15 residues. Germline-derived CDR1 and CDR2 are LNHDA and SQIVND (reference sequence). The J segment lost 0 bases and the V segment lost 6 bases, leaving 5 bases of the junction unmatched. The CDR3 DNA reads TGTGCCAGTAGACCCTCAGGGGGCTCCTACAATGAGCAGTTCTTC. Its protein product is CASRPSGGSYNEQFF. The full variable domain, rest sourced from reference TRBV19 and TRBJ2-1, is DGGITQSPKYLFRKEGQNVTLSCEQNLNHDAMYWYRQDPGQGLRLIYYSQIVNDFQKGDIAEGYSVSREKKESFPLTVTSAQKNPTAFYLCASRPSGGSYNEQFFGPGTRLTVL.

For this clone: Relative to the germline gene, one junction end is altered; a read error may explain this. This chain links TRBV7-7 with TRBJ2-2; tentative D call: TRBD2 (5 bases). CDR3 length equals 12 residues. The germline gives CDR1 SSHAT, CDR2 FNYEAQ (reference sequence). This CDR3 is CASSSGTGELFF. CDR3 in DNA: TGTGCTAGCAGCTCGGGGACCGGGGAGCTGTTTTTT.

The rearrangement joins TRBV3-1 (or the pseudogene TRBV3-2) to TRBJ2-5; TRBD1 agrees at 9 bases. V trimming: 5 bases; J trimming: 4 bases; junction bases outside the gene matches: 2. Germline assignment: CDR1 LGHDT and CDR2 YNNKEL (reference sequence). CDR3 length equals 13 residues. As DNA, the CDR3 is TGTGCCAGCAGCAACAGGGGGCGAGAGACCCAGTACTTC. Translation: CASSNRGRETQYF.

V and J are TRBV28 and TRBJ1-6, with 9 bases matching TRBD1. Germline-derived CDR1 and CDR2 are MDHEN and SYDVKM. This CDR3 comprises 12 residues. J gave up 9 bases and V 8 bases, and 2 bases lay outside the gene matches. CDR3 sequence: CASRDRASPLHF. The DNA of the CDR3 is TGTGCCAGCCGGGACAGGGCTTCACCCCTCCACTTT.

This clone was counted only a few times. The rearrangement links TRBV7-9 to TRBJ1-3; D remains unclear. V dropped 5 bases and J dropped 0 bases, with 11 bases sitting between them. CDR1 SEHNR and CDR2 FQNEAQ come from the germline V gene (reference sequence). The CDR3 runs to 15 residues. CDR3: CASSLRGVSGNTIYF. CDR3 DNA sequence: TGTGCCAGCAGCCTCCGTGGGGTCTCTGGAAACACCATATATTTT.

The CDR3 coding sequence is TGTGCCAGCAGCTTAGCTAGCGGAGAGACCCAGTACTTC. Translation: CASSLASGETQYF. The V and J genes are TRBV7-2 and TRBJ2-5, with D maybe TRBD2 (6 bases). The V end was cut by 0 bases, the J end by 4 bases, with 6 bases between. Looked up from germline, CDR1 is SGHTA and CDR2 is FQGNSA. This CDR3 has 13 amino acids.

This clone has just one count. The rearrangement joins TRBV6-5 to TRBJ1-2; D is perhaps TRBD1 (6 bases). Deletions cut 2 bases from V and 0 bases from J, with 10 bases between. Germline V gene sequence: CDR1 MNHEY, CDR2 SVGAGI. The CDR3 covers 15 residues. Here the CDR3 DNA reads TGTGCCAGCAGTTACGGACAGATATCTAACTATGGCTACACCTTC. This sequence encodes CASSYGQISNYGYTF.

This chain joins TRBV6-5 and TRBJ1-3; 10 nucleotides align to TRBD1. The CDR3 extends over 15 amino acids. J was trimmed by 2 bases and V by 4 bases; bases with no gene match: 2. CDR1 is MNHEY, CDR2 SVGAGI, per germline. The CDR3 is CASSFGTGAGNTIYF. The CDR3 nucleotides read TGTGCCAGCAGTTTCGGGACAGGGGCTGGAAACACCATATATTTT.

The CDR3: CASSLSWAGRETQYF. The CDR3 DNA follows: TGTGCCAGCAGTTTATCATGGGCGGGGCGAGAGACCCAGTACTTC. The J gene is TRBJ2-5, the V gene TRBV27, with a possible D match to TRBD2 (6 bases). The germline V gene has CDR1 MNHEY and CDR2 SMNVEV (reference sequence). The V gene lost 0 bases and the J gene lost 4 bases, with 12 bases spanning the gap. This CDR3 spans 15 amino acids.

The chain joins TRBV24-1 to TRBJ2-1, with D perhaps TRBD1 or TRBD2 (6 bases each). The CDR3 runs to 13 residues. V lost 1 base and J lost 10, with 10 bases in between. Germline values: CDR1 KGHDR, CDR2 SFDVKD. As DNA, the CDR3 is TGTGCCACCAGTGATTTTGACGGGGGCGAGCAGTTCTTC. As protein: CATSDFDGGEQFF.

This chain joins TRBV28 and TRBJ2-3; the match to TRBD1 covers 8 bases. Germline values: CDR1 MDHEN, CDR2 SYDVKM. The junction had 6 bases not matched to a gene; V was cut back by 3 bases and J by 1 base. CDR3 length: 16 amino acids. CDR3: CASSFLPGQGTDTQYF. In DNA form, the CDR3 reads TGTGCCAGCAGTTTCCTTCCGGGACAGGGCACAGATACGCAGTATTTT.

This chain connects TRBV18 to TRBJ2-7; no clear D gene. Germline assignment: CDR1 KGHSH and CDR2 LQKENI. V shed 2 bases and J shed 5 bases, with 10 bases lying between them. This CDR3 spans 13 amino acids. In nucleotides, the CDR3 is TGTGCCAGCTCACCAGATCGATTGAACGAGCAGTACTTC. Its protein is CASSPDRLNEQYF.

Only one count was recorded for this clone. In the same sample, other DNA sequences code for this CDR3. This chain uses TRBV4-1 with TRBJ1-2; no definite D call. V lost 3 bases and J lost 3, with 5 bases in between. The CDR3 runs to 12 residues. Germline V lookup: CDR1 MGHRA, CDR2 YSYEKL. DNA of the CDR3: TGCGCCAGCAGCCAGGAGGACTATGGCTACACCTTC. It yields the protein CASSQEDYGYTF.

V usage is TRBV3-1 (or the pseudogene TRBV3-2) and J usage is TRBJ2-3; D unclear. The CDR3 spans 14 residues. With 4 bases removed from V and 0 bases from J, the gap between germline ends came to 8 bases. Germline lookup yields CDR1 LGHDT and CDR2 YNNKEL (reference sequence). The CDR3 DNA reads TGTGCCAGCAGCCTCGGTCTTAGCACAGATACGCAGTATTTT. Translating it yields CASSLGLSTDTQYF.